These 9 T cell receptor beta chains share one sample of origin, sequenced in a study of T cells after yellow fever vaccination. One entry per CDR3 protein results from TCRdb running MiXCR on the 5' RACE reads. The sample consists of about 340,000 distinct CDR3 sequences, approximately 4.2% of them appearing once. The sample in question was PBMCs, obtained 5 days after the yellow fever booster vaccination. The receptors here all came from a man aged 18 to 30 who received the YFV17D yellow fever vaccine.

This clonotype was counted ten times or more. The chain recombines TRBV5-1 with TRBJ2-5; 8 nucleotides agree with TRBD1. In germline, CDR1 is SGHRS, CDR2 YFSETQ. The CDR3 spans 14 residues. The V gene end was trimmed by 4 bases and the J gene end by 2 bases; junction bases not matched to a gene: 4. CDR3 region: CASSPRGQQETQYF. In nucleotides, the CDR3 is TGCGCCAGCAGCCCCAGGGGGCAGCAAGAGACCCAGTACTTC.

The sample holds many counts of this clonotype. The chain uses TRBV4-3 and TRBJ2-2, with D maybe TRBD1 (5 bases). Per germline, CDR1 LGHNA and CDR2 YSLEER. Trimming left V 0 bases short and J 2 bases short, with 13 bases between. The CDR3 consists of 17 residues. CDR3 nucleotides: TGCGCCAGCAGCCAAGATCAGGGCGACACTAACACCGGGGAGCTGTTTTTT. It codes for CASSQDQGDTNTGELFF.

This clonotype was counted at least ten times. The chain employs TRBV30 and TRBJ2-1; D uncertain. The germline CDR1 and CDR2 sequences are GTSNPN and SVGIG (reference sequence). The CDR3 spans 13 residues. V lost 4 bases to trimming and J lost 4 bases, with 11 bases between them. In nucleotides, the CDR3 is TGTGCCTGGATGGGTCAGGAATACAATGAGCAGTTCTTC. Its translation is CAWMGQEYNEQFF.

This clonotype was counted a few times. The chain joins TRBV14 to TRBJ1-4; TRBD1 agrees at 8 bases. The ends lost 3 bases at V and 0 bases at J; junction bases unmatched: 3. CDR1 and CDR2 from the germline V gene are SGHDN and FVKESK. CDR3 length: 16 amino acids. CDR3 residues: CASSHEQGATNEKLFF. DNA of the CDR3: TGTGCCAGCAGCCACGAACAGGGGGCAACTAATGAAAAACTGTTTTTT.

V usage is TRBV30 and J usage is TRBJ1-1, with D uncertain. Trimming removed 3 bases at V and 1 base at J, with 3 bases between. The CDR3 consists of 11 residues. From germline, CDR1 is GTSNPN and CDR2 SVGIG (reference sequence). CDR3 amino acids: CAWRENTEAFF. CDR3 in DNA: TGTGCCTGGAGGGAGAACACTGAAGCTTTCTTT.

The genes are TRBV29-1 and TRBJ2-7; 9 nucleotides agree with TRBD1. The ends lost 3 bases at V and 2 bases at J; junction bases unmatched: 2. The CDR3 is 13 amino acids. The germline CDR1 and CDR2 sequences are SQVTM and ANQGSEA. Written as DNA, the CDR3 is TGCAGCGTTGAGGACAGGGGCACCTACGAGCAGTACTTC. It is translated as CSVEDRGTYEQYF.

Ten or more counts support this clonotype. The rearrangement uses TRBV4-2 and TRBJ2-1; 9 nucleotides agree with TRBD2. The CDR3 spans 15 residues. Germline values: CDR1 LGHNA, CDR2 YNFKEQ. With V trimmed by 0 bases and J by 3 bases, 0 bases remained unmatched. The CDR3 sequence is CASSQERGGYNEQFF. The CDR3 DNA reads as TGTGCCAGCAGCCAAGAGCGGGGGGGCTACAATGAGCAGTTCTTC.

The rearrangement links TRBV7-2 to TRBJ2-5; 8 bases align to TRBD2. CDR1 SGHTA and CDR2 FQGNSA come from the germline V gene. With V trimmed by 4 bases and J by 10 bases, 2 bases remained unmatched. The CDR3 is 11 residues long. The CDR3, as DNA: TGTGCCAGCAGCTACGGGGGGGACCAGTACTTC. This codes for CASSYGGDQYF.

V and J are TRBV29-1 and TRBJ1-2, with D perhaps matching TRBD1 (6 bases). Trimming left V 7 bases short and J 7 bases short, with 13 bases between. Germline V gene sequence: CDR1 SQVTM, CDR2 ANQGSEA. The CDR3 has 11 residues. The CDR3: CSAGQRTGYTF. CDR3 nucleotide sequence: TGCAGCGCTGGACAGCGAACTGGCTACACCTTC.